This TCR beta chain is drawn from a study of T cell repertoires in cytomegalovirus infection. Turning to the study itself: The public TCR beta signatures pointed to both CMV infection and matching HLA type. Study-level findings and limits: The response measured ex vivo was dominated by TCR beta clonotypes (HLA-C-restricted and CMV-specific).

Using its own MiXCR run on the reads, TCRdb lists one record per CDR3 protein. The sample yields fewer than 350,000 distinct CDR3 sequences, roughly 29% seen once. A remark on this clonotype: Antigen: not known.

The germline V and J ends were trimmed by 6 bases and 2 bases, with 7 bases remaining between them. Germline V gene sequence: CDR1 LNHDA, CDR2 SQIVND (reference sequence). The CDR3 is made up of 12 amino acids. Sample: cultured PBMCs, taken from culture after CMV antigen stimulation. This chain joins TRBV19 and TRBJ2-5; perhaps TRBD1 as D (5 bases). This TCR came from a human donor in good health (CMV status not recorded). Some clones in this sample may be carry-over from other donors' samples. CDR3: CASSDRQETQYF. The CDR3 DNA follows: TGTGCCAGTAGCGACAGACAAGAGACCCAGTACTTC. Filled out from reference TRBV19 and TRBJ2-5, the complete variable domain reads DGGITQSPKYLFRKEGQNVTLSCEQNLNHDAMYWYRQDPGQGLRLIYYSQIVNDFQKGDIAEGYSVSREKKESFPLTVTSAQKNPTAFYLCASSDRQETQYFGPGTRLLVL.